The clone carrying this TCR beta chain was detected only a few times. Its cognate antigen is unknown. This sample was taken from a study of cytomegalovirus exposure and HLA in healthy donors. Overall study results and limits: Accurate prediction of HLA-A and HLA-B alleles (for most subjects) was reportedly achieved from TCR beta sequences. Three CMV-associated chains were confirmed in vitro to be specific for CMV antigens.

Researchers ran the PCR with 60 Vbeta and 13 Jbeta primers. The table came from immunoSEQ multiplex PCR; TCRdb's copy has only in-frame clones and leaves some out. The sample carries about 92,000 clones, roughly 71% recorded once. V was shortened by 2 bases and J by 7 bases, with 15 bases between the two germline ends. CDR1 and CDR2 from the germline V gene are SGHRS and YFSETQ. There are 15 residues in the CDR3. The clonotype was recovered from a man aged 50-59 years in good health and CMV-seronegative. The chain joins TRBV5-1 to TRBJ2-2; tentatively, D is TRBD1 (6 bases). Material for sequencing was PBMCs. As DNA, the CDR3 is TGCGCCAGCAGCTTCGACAGGCCAGGAGGCGGGGAGCTGTTTTTT. Amino acids: CASSFDRPGGGELFF.